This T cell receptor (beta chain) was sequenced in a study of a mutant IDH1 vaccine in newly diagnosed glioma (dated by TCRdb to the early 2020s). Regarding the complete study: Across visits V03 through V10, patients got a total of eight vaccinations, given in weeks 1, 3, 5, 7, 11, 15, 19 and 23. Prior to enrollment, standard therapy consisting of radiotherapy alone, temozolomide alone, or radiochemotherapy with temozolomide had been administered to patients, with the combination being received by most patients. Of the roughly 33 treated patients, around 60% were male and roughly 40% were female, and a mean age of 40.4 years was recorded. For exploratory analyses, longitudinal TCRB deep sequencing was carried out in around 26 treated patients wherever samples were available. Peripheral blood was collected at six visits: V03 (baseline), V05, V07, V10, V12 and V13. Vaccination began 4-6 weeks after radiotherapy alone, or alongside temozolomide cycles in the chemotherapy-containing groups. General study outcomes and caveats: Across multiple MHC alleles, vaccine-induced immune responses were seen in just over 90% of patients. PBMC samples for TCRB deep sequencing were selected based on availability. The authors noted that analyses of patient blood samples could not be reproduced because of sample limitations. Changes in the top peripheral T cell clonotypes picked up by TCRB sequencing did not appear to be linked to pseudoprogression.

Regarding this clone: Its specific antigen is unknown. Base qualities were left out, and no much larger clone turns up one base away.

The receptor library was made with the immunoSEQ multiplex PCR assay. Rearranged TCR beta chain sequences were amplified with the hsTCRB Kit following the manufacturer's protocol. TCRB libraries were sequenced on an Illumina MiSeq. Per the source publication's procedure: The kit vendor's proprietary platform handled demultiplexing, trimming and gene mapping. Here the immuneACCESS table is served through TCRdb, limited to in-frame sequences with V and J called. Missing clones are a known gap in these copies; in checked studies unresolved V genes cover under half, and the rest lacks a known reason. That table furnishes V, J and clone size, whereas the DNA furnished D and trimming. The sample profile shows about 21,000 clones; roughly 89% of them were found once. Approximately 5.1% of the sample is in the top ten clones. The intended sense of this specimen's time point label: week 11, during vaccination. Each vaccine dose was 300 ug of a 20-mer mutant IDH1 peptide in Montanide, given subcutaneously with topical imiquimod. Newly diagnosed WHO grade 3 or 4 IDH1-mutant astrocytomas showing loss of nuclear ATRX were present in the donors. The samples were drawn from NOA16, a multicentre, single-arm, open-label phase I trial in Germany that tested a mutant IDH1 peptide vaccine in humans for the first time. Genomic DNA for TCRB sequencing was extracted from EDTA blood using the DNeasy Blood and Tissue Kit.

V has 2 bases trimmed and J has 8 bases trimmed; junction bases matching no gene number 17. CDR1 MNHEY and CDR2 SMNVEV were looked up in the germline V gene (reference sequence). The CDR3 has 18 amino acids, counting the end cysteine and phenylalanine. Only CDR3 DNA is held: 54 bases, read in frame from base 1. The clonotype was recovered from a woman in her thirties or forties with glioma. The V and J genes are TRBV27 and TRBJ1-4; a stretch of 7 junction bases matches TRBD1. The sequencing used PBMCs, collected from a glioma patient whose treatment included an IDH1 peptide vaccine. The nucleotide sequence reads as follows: TGTGCCAGCAGTTTAGGGACATGGGCGGGACAGTTTTCAGAAAAACTGTTTTTT. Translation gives CASSLGTWAGQFSEKLFF.